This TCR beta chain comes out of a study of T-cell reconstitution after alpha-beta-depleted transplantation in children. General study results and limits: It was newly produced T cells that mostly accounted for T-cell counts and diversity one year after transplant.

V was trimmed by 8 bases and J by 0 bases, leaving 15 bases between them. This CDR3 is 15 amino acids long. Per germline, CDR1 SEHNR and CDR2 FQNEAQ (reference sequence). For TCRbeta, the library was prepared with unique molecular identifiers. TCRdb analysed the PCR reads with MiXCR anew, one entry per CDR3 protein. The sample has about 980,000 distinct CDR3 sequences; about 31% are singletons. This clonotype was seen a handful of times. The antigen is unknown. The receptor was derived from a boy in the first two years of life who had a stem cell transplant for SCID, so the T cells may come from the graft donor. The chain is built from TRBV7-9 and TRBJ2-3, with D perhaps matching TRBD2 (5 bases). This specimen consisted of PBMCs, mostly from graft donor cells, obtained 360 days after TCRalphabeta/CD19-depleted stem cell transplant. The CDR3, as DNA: TGTGCCAGCCTTTGGGCGGGCGTGAGCACAGATACGCAGTATTTT. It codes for CASLWAGVSTDTQYF.